The sequence of this T cell receptor (beta chain) was determined in a study of OX40 agonist ivuxolimab in advanced cancers. Background on the study: Ivuxolimab, an agonist antibody against OX40 (CD134), was given to patients. Intravenous ivuxolimab at 0.01 to 10 mg/kg was given to patients every 2 weeks.

Study-wide findings and caveats: Not determined was the antigen specificity of the expanded peripheral T cells. More expanded clones were seen, on average, in CD8+ T cells than in CD4+.

CDR1 and CDR2 (germline): SGHNT, YENEEA. The V gene end was trimmed by 1 base and the J gene end by 8 bases; junction bases not matched to a gene: 12. This CDR3 has 17 residues. A word on this clone: Its antigen is as yet unknown.

The protocol was immunoSEQ multiplex PCR, while the TCRdb copy is restricted to in-frame clones and leaves out a portion. Among about 69,000 clones listed, about nine tenths were seen once. The gene calls are TRBV11-3 and TRBJ2-1, with 9 positions matching TRBD2. The source material was CD4+ or CD8+ T cells sorted from blood, sampled in a trial of the OX40 agonist ivuxolimab. The clonotype comes from an adult with an advanced solid tumor such as melanoma, head and neck, liver or kidney cancer. The CDR3 bases are TGTGCCAGCAGCTTAGCCCAAGGGGCTAGCGGGATATATGAGCAGTTCTTC. Protein product: CASSLAQGASGIYEQFF.